What follows are 2 T cell receptor beta chains derived from one specimen sequenced in a study of T cells in Graves' hyperthyroidism and ophthalmopathy. The investigators amplified TCR beta CDR3 regions from RNA transcripts. First-round RT-PCR targeting the TCR CDR3 was performed with the HTBI primer set. TCRdb re-called the multiplex PCR reads with MiXCR, one entry per CDR3 protein. The sample includes 550,000 to 700,000 distinct CDR3 sequences, roughly 50% seen only once; the top ten take 15% to 20%. Specimen: peripheral blood or thyroid tissue (not recorded which). The receptors shown here come from an adult woman with Graves' disease, either hyperthyroidism or ophthalmopathy (not recorded which).

This clonotype was detected many times. The V and J genes are TRBV7-6 and TRBJ2-7; D is possibly TRBD1 or TRBD2 (6 bases each). From germline, CDR1 is SGHVS and CDR2 FNYEAQ. Trimming removed 4 bases from V and 6 bases from J, with 13 bases in between. The CDR3 covers 13 residues. In DNA, the CDR3 is TGTGCCAGCAGCTACAGGGAGGCAGGCGAGCAGTACTTC. This codes for CASSYREAGEQYF.

This clonotype was recorded at least ten times. The chain couples TRBV11-2 to TRBJ1-5; D gene ambiguous. Germline V CDR1 and CDR2: SGHAT, FQNNGV. The CDR3 consists of 14 residues. Trimming left V 5 bases short and J 7 bases short, with 15 bases between. For the CDR3, the DNA is TGTGCCAGCAGCGCACTTAACGGGAAACAGCCCCAGCATTTT. It specifies CASSALNGKQPQHF.